One T cell receptor (beta chain) is described in this entry. This sample stems from a study of blood T cell repertoires in COVID-19. The wider study: From the United States, Italy and Spain came samples of acute and convalescent COVID-19. PBMCs, B-cell-depleted T cells, or T cells were the source of the cDNA or gDNA that made up the material.

Authors' processing steps: The authors estimated nucleated cell counts from reference gene primer amplification. Some clones are missing from TCRdb's copy, which holds only in-frame ones; the method was immunoSEQ multiplex PCR. The V and J calls and clone size are taken from that table; D and trimming were inferred from the DNA. The sample contains some 250,000 clones, 70% to 90% of which appear only once. The V and J ends lost 0 bases and 7 bases respectively, with 9 bases between them. The V gene's germline CDR1 is WNHNN and CDR2 SYGVQD (reference sequence). The CDR3 runs 13 residues. The sequence came from a woman aged 70-85 years with active or convalescent COVID-19. The rearrangement joins TRBV10-1 to TRBJ2-5, with D tentatively TRBD2 (5 bases). Sequencing was carried out using peripheral blood. CDR3 loop: CASSESSRGTQYF. The CDR3 nucleotides are TGCGCCAGCAGTGAGTCTTCCCGGGGGACCCAGTACTTC.